Here is one TCR beta chain with its context. A read error may be the cause here, since a much bigger clone is one base away. This entry belongs to a study of breast tumors, draining lymph nodes, adjacent tissues. Each CDR3 protein gets one entry after TCRdb re-called the multiplex PCR reads with MiXCR. The data hold roughly 86,000 distinct CDR3 sequences, with roughly a fifth observed a single time. Breast cancer patients provided tissue from their axillary draining lymph nodes. V lost 6 bases and J lost 4, with 14 bases in between. The germline V gene encodes CDR1 MNHNY and CDR2 SVGAGI (reference sequence). This CDR3 is 14 amino acids long.

The TCR originated in a female donor with breast cancer. Some clones in this sample may be carry-over from other donors' samples. The source material was axillary lymph node tissue. The V call is TRBV6-6, the J call TRBJ2-3; D is undetermined. CDR3 region: CASSIHGGADTQYF. In nucleotides, the CDR3 is TGTGCCAGCAGCATCCATGGCGGAGCAGATACGCAGTATTTT.